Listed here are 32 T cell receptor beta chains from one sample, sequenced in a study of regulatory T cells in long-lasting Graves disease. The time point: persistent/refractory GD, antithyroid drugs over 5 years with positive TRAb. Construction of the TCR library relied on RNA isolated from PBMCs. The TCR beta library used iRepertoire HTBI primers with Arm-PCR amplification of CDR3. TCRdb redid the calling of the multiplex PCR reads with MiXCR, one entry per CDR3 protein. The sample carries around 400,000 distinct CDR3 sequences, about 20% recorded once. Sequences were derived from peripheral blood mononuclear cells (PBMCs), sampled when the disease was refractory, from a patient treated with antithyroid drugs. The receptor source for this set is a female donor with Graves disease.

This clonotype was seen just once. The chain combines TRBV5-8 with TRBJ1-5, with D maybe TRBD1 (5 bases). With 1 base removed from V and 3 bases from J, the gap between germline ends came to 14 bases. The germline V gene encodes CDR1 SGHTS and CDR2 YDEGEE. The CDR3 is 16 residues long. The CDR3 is CASSLNHGQNNQPQHF. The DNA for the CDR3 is TGTGCCAGCAGCTTGAACCATGGACAAAACAATCAGCCCCAGCATTTT. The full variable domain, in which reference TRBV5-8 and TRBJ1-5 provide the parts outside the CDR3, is EAGVTQSPTHLIKTRGQQATLRCSPISGHTSVYWYQQALGLGLQFLLWYDEGEERNRGNFPPRFSGRQFPNYSSELNVNALELEDSALYLCASSLNHGQNNQPQHFGDGTRLSIL.

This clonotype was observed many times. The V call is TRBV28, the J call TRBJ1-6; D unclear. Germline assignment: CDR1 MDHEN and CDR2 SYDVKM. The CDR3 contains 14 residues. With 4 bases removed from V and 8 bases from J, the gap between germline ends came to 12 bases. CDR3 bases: TGTGCCAGCAGTTCGTTCAGGCCCGATTCACCCCTCCACTTT. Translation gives CASSSFRPDSPLHF.

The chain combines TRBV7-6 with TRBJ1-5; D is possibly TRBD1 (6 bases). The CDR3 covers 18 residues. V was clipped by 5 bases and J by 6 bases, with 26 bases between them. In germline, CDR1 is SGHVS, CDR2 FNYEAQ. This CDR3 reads CASSRRGGTSGVAQPQHF. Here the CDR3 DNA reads TGTGCCAGCAGCCGAAGGGGTGGGACTTCAGGGGTGGCTCAGCCCCAGCATTTT.

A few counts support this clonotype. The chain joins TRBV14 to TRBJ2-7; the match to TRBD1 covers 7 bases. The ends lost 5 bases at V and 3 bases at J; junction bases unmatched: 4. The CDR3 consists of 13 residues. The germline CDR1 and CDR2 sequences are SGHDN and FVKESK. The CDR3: CASSYRDSYEQYF. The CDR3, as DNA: TGTGCCAGCAGCTACCGGGACAGCTACGAGCAGTACTTC.

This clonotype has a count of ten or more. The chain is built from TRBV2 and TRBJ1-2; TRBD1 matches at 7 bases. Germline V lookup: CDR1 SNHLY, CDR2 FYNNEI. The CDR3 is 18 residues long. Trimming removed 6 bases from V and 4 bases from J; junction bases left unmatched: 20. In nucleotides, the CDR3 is TGTGCCAGCAGCCAACAATTCCCGGGACAGCGAAGCGCCTATGGCTACACCTTC. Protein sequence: CASSQQFPGQRSAYGYTF.

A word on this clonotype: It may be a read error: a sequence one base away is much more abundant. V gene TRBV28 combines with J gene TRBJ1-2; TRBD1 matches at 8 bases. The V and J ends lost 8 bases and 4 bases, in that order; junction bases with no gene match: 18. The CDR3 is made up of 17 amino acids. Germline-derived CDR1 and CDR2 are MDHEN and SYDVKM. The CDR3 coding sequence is TGTGCCAGCTTCCTGGCCACGACAGGGGACGGTCCCTATGGCTACACCTTC. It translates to CASFLATTGDGPYGYTF.

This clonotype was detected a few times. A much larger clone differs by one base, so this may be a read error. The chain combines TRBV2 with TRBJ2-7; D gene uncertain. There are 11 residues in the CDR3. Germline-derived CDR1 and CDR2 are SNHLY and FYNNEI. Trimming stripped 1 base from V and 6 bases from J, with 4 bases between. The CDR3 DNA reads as TGTGCCAGCAGTGAAGAGGGCGAGCAGTACTTC. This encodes CASSEEGEQYF. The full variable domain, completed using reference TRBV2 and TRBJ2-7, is EPEVTQTPSHQVTQMGQEVILRCVPISNHLYFYWYRQILGQKVEFLVSFYNNEISEKSEIFDDQFSVERPDGSNFTLKIRSTKLEDSAMYFCASSEEGEQYFGPGTRLTVT.

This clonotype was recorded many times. Here the CDR3 DNA reads TGTGCCAGCAGCTTAACTCCTCAGGATCGCATTTCACCCCTCCACTTT. Protein product: CASSLTPQDRISPLHF. This chain joins TRBV7-8 and TRBJ1-6; D is unclear. This CDR3 has 16 residues. Looked up from germline, CDR1 is SGHVS and CDR2 is FQNEAQ. Trimming took 2 bases from V and 9 from J, leaving 17 bases between them.

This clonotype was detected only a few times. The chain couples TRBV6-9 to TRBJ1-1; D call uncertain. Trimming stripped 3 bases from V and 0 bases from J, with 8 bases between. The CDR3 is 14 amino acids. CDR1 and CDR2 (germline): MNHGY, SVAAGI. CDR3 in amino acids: CASSYSGLNTEAFF. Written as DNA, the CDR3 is TGTGCCAGCAGTTACTCTGGCTTGAACACTGAAGCTTTCTTT.

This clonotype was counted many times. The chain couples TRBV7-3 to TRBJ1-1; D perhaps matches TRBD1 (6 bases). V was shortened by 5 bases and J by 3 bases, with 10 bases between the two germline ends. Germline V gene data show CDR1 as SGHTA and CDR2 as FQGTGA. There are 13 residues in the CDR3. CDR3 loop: CASSEQGYTEAFF. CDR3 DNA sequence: TGTGCCAGCAGCGAACAGGGTTACACTGAAGCTTTCTTT.

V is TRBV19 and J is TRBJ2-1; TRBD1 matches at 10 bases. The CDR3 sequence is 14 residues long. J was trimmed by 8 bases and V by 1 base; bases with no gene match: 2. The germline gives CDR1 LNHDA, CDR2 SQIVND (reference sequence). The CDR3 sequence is CASSIGDRGHEQFF. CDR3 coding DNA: TGTGCCAGTAGTATAGGGGACAGGGGCCATGAGCAGTTCTTC. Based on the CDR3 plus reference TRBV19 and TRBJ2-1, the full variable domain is DGGITQSPKYLFRKEGQNVTLSCEQNLNHDAMYWYRQDPGQGLRLIYYSQIVNDFQKGDIAEGYSVSREKKESFPLTVTSAQKNPTAFYLCASSIGDRGHEQFFGPGTRLTVL.

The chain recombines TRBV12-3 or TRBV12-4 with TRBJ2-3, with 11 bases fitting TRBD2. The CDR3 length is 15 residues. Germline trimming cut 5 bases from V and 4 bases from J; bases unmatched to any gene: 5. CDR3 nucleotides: TGTGCCAGCAGTCCCACTAGCGGGAGACCAGATACGCAGTATTTT. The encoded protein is CASSPTSGRPDTQYF.

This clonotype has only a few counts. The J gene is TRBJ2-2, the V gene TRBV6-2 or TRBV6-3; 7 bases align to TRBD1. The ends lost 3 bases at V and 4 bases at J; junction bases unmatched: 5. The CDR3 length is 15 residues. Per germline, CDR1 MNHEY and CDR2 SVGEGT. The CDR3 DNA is TGTGCCAGCAGTTATGAGGGGGCGGGCACCGGGGAGCTGTTTTTT. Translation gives CASSYEGAGTGELFF.

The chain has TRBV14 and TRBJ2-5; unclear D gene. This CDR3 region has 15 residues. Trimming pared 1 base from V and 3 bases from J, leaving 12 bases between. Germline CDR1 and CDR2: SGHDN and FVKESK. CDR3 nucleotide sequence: TGTGCCAGCAGCCAAGTGCACTACAGAAAAGAGACCCAGTACTTC. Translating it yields CASSQVHYRKETQYF.

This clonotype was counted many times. The DNA of the CDR3 is TGTGCCAGCAGCTTAGTACGGGATCCAAGGTACGAGCAGTACTTC. It codes for CASSLVRDPRYEQYF. The chain uses TRBV11-2 and TRBJ2-7; maybe TRBD2 (5 bases). The CDR3 is 15 amino acids. The germline CDR1 and CDR2 sequences are SGHAT and FQNNGV. Trimming stripped 1 base from V and 4 bases from J, with 14 bases between.

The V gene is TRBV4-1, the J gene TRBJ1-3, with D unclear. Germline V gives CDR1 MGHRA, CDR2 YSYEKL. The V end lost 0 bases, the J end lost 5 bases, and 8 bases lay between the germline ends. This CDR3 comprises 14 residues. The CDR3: CASSQEGSRNTIYF. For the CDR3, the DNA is TGCGCCAGCAGCCAAGAGGGTTCCCGAAACACCATATATTTT.

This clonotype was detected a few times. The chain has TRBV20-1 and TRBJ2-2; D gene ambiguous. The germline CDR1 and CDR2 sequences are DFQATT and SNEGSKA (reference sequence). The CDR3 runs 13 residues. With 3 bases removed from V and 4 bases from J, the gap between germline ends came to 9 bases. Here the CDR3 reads CSASSSFTGELFF. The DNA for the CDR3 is TGCAGTGCTAGTAGTTCCTTCACCGGGGAGCTGTTTTTT.

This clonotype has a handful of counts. The CDR3 coding sequence is TGTGCCAGCTCATCCCAGGGGGCAGCAACTAATGAAAAACTGTTTTTT. Protein product: CASSSQGAATNEKLFF. The chain combines TRBV18 with TRBJ1-4, with TRBD1 matching 8 bases. This CDR3 spans 16 amino acids. CDR1 and CDR2 from the germline V gene are KGHSH and LQKENI. Trimming removed 5 bases from V and 0 bases from J; junction bases left unmatched: 5.

The CDR3 nucleotides are TGTGCCAGTAGTATAGATGAACGACGGAAAGGGGGCCGAGGCAATCAGCCCCAGCATTTT. Its protein is CASSIDERRKGGRGNQPQHF. The chain joins TRBV19 to TRBJ1-5; 7 bases match TRBD1. V shed 0 bases and J 2 bases; nucleotides not matched to a gene: 16. Germline-derived CDR1 and CDR2 are LNHDA and SQIVND (reference sequence). There are 20 residues in the CDR3.

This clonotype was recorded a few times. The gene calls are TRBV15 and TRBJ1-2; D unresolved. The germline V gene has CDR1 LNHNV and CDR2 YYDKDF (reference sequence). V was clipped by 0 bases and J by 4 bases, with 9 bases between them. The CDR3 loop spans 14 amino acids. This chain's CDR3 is CATSRDYKVYGYTF. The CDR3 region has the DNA TGTGCCACCAGCAGAGATTATAAAGTCTATGGCTACACCTTC.

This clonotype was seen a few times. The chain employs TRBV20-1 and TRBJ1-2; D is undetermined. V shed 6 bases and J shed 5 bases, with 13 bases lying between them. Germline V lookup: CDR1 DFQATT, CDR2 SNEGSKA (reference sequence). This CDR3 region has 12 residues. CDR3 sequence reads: CSAILRGYGYTF. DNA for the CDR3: TGCAGTGCCATATTGCGCGGGTATGGCTACACCTTC.

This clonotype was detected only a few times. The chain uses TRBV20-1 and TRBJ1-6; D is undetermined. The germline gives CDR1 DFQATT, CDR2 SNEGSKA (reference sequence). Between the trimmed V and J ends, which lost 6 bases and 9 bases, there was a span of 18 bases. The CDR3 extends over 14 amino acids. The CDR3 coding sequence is TGCAGTGCCGGAGAGGACGGTTGGCGTTCACCCCTCCACTTT. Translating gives CSAGEDGWRSPLHF.

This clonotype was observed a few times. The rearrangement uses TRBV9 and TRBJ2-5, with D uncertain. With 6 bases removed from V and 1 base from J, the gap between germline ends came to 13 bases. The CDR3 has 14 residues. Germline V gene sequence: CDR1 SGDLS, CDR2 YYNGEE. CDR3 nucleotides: TGTGCCAGCAATCCCGGTGGAGTCCAAGAGACCCAGTACTTC. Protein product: CASNPGGVQETQYF.

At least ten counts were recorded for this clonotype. The CDR3 is CATSDGTSQTNYGYTF. DNA for the CDR3: TGTGCCACCAGTGATGGAACGAGCCAGACTAACTATGGCTACACCTTC. This sequence joins TRBV24-1 and TRBJ1-2; D remains ambiguous. The CDR3 length is 16 residues. Trimming shortened V by 3 bases and J by 0 bases, and 13 bases separated the two germline ends. Germline V CDR1 and CDR2: KGHDR, SFDVKD.

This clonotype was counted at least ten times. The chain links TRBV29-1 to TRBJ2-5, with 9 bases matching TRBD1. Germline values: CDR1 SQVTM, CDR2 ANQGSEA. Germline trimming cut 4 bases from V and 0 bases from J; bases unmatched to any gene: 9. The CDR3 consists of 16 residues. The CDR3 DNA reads TGCAGCGTTGGACAGTTGACAGGGGGGTACCAAGAGACCCAGTACTTC. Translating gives CSVGQLTGGYQETQYF.

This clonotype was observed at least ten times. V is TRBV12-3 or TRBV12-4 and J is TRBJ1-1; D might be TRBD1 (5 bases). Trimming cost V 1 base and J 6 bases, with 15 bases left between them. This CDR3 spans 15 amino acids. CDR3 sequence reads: CASSLVAGRWAEAFF. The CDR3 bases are TGTGCCAGCAGTTTAGTCGCAGGGAGGTGGGCTGAAGCTTTCTTT.

CDR3 in DNA: TGTGCCAGCAGACTTAGCGGGAGCTCCTACAATGAGCAGTTCTTC. This translates into CASRLSGSSYNEQFF. The chain couples TRBV7-3 to TRBJ2-1; 9 bases agree with TRBD2. The CDR3 totals 15 residues. Trimming at V came to 6 bases and at J to 0 bases, leaving 3 bases not matched to a gene. Germline-derived CDR1 and CDR2 are SGHTA and FQGTGA.

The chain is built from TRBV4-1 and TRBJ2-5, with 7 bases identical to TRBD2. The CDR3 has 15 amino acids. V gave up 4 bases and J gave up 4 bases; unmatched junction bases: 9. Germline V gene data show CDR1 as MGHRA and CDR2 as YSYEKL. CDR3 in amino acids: CASSLFAGVAETQYF. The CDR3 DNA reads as TGCGCCAGCAGCCTATTCGCGGGAGTGGCAGAGACCCAGTACTTC.

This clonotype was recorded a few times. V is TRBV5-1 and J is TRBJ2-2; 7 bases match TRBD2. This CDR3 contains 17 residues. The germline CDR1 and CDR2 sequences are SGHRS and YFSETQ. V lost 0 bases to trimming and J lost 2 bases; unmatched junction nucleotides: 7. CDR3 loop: CASSLDLLAANTGELFF. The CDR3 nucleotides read TGCGCCAGCAGCTTGGATCTTCTAGCGGCTAACACCGGGGAGCTGTTTTTT.

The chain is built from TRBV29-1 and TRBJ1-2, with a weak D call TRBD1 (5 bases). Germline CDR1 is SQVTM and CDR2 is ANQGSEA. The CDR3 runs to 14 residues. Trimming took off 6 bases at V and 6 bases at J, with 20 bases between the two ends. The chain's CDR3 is CSVGPRQRLDGYTF. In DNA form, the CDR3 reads TGCAGCGTGGGTCCTCGACAGAGGTTGGATGGCTACACCTTC.

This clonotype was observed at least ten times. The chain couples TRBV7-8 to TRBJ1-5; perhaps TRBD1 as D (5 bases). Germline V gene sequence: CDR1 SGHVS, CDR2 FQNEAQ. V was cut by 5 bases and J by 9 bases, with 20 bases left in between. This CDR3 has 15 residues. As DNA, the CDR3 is TGTGCCAGCAGCGCAGCACCGGGGACTACACTGCCCCAGCATTTT. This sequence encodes CASSAAPGTTLPQHF.

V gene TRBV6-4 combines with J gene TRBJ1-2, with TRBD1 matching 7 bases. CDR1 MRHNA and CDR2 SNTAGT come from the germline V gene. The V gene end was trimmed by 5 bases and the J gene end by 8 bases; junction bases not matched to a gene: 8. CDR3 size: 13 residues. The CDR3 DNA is TGTGCCAGCAGTCAAGAGAGGGGGCTGGGCTACACCTTC. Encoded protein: CASSQERGLGYTF.